What follows are 6 T cell receptor beta chains derived from one specimen sequenced in a study of blood T cell repertoires in COVID-19. TCRdb's copy holds only in-frame clones and misses some; the assay was immunoSEQ multiplex PCR. The sample has a few hundred thousand clones, roughly 91% seen once. The sample was PBMCs or T cells enriched from blood (not recorded which). All receptors derive from a woman aged 55 to 70 who had recovered from COVID-19.

This chain uses TRBV5-5 with TRBJ2-5; D is unresolved. The CDR3 is 12 amino acids. Germline lookup yields CDR1 SGHKS and CDR2 YYEKEE (reference sequence). V dropped 5 bases and J dropped 1 base, with 6 bases sitting between them. The CDR3 loop is CASSRGQETQYF. The CDR3 region has the DNA TGTGCCAGCAGTCGAGGCCAAGAGACCCAGTACTTC.

This chain links TRBV11-3 with TRBJ2-5; the match to TRBD1 covers 8 bases. The V gene's germline CDR1 is SGHNT and CDR2 YENEEA. Trimming at V came to 4 bases and at J to 7 bases, leaving 8 bases not matched to a gene. This CDR3 spans 14 amino acids. CDR3 coding DNA: TGTGCCAGCAGCTCACTAGACAGGGGAGGGACCCAGTACTTC. Translating it yields CASSSLDRGGTQYF.

This chain connects TRBV28 to TRBJ2-3; weak D call: TRBD2 (6 bases). V lost 2 bases and J lost 3, with 15 bases in between. The CDR3 runs 16 residues. Germline V gives CDR1 MDHEN, CDR2 SYDVKM. This CDR3 is CASSLAWTTWTDTQYF. The CDR3, as DNA: TGTGCCAGCAGTTTAGCCTGGACTACGTGGACAGATACGCAGTATTTT. Variable domain in full (rest from reference TRBV28 and TRBJ2-3): DVKVTQSSRYLVKRTGEKVFLECVQDMDHENMFWYRQDPGLGLRLIYFSYDVKMKEKGDIPEGYSVSREKKERFSLILESASTNQTSMYLCASSLAWTTWTDTQYFGPGTRLTVL.

The rearrangement uses TRBV4-2 and TRBJ1-2; 8 bases align to TRBD1. In germline, CDR1 is LGHNA, CDR2 YNFKEQ. Trimming cost V 6 bases and J 5 bases; bases outside gene matches: 5. The CDR3 totals 13 residues. DNA of the CDR3: TGTGCCAGCAGGGCAGGGGGCGGATATGGCTACACCTTC. It codes for CASRAGGGYGYTF.

This chain connects TRBV9 to TRBJ1-1; D is possibly TRBD1 (6 bases). Germline-derived CDR1 and CDR2 are SGDLS and YYNGEE. The CDR3 is 15 amino acids. The V end was cut by 0 bases, the J end by 1 base, with 10 bases between. CDR3 amino acids: CASSVEGRGNTEAFF. The DNA for the CDR3 is TGTGCCAGCAGCGTAGAGGGCAGGGGGAACACTGAAGCTTTCTTT.

The V gene is TRBV7-9, the J gene TRBJ1-1; possibly TRBD1 for D (6 bases). Between the trimmed V and J ends, which lost 5 bases and 3 bases, there was a span of 16 bases. Per germline, CDR1 SEHNR and CDR2 FQNEAQ (reference sequence). This CDR3 has 15 residues. This CDR3 is CASSPGGGADTEAFF. The CDR3 DNA sequence: TGTGCCAGCAGCCCAGGAGGGGGGGCAGACACTGAAGCTTTCTTT.